This is a list of T cell receptor beta chains from one sample in a study of radiotherapy plus CTLA-4 blockade in lung cancer. Sequenced by immunoSEQ multiplex PCR; TCRdb stores in-frame clones only, minus some. Here the sample spans 90,000 to 100,000 clones, 82% being singletons. The sample in question was peripheral blood, obtained from a patient treated with radiotherapy plus ipilimumab. The source of these receptors is a human donor with non-small cell lung cancer that progressed on radiotherapy plus ipilimumab. The CDR3 runs from the conserved cysteine through the conserved F or W. A D gene is named only where the DNA matches it firmly.

v_call d_call cdr3_aa
TRBV18 - CASSPPLSVRPINYNEQFF
TRBV10-3 - CAIRQGASASTDTQYF
TRBV2 - CASKIQETQYF
TRBV29-1 TRBD2 CSVVTSGSGDTQYF
TRBV6-6 - CASSVNRVRNQPQHF
TRBV4-1 - CASSQVGSHSYEQYF
TRBV27 - CASSLGTTYNEQFF
TRBV6-5 - CASSYKWGNQPQHF
TRBV30 - CAWSVGGMDQPQHF
TRBV25-1 - CASSEPVGDTQYF
TRBV19 - CASSIGVSYNEQFF
TRBV4-2 - CASSDGGTDTQYF
TRBV11-2 TRBD1 CASSSDRGGGNTIYF
TRBV28 - CASSLIEWGKNIQYF
TRBV2 - CASSEAGNRPWNYGYTF
TRBV7-9 TRBD1 CASSRNRGGNQPQHF
TRBV5-4 TRBD2 CASSGGTSGFRDTQYF
TRBV7-6 TRBD1 CASSSPGTGRTEAFF
TRBV7-2 TRBD2 CASSSAGGGVDEQFF
TRBV2 - CASSEPLFRAGDTEAFF
TRBV19 - CASSIVAGGPDGYTF
TRBV4-2 TRBD2 CASSLLAGVGNEQFF
TRBV28 - CASSLRVGTTYWNEQFF
TRBV5-1 TRBD2 CASRGGTSGTYEQFF
TRBV28 - CASSPLKLTNTGELFF
TRBV18 - CASSPLQENTEAFF
TRBV5-4 TRBD2 CASSWFSGSENLDTQYF
TRBV7-9 TRBD1 CASSLQGQGTYGYTF
TRBV4-1 TRBD1 CASTKGQFTDTQYF
TRBV21-1 - CASSKVGFEDRGLNTEAFF
TRBV14 - CASSRKATGELFF
TRBV28 - CASTTSGQTQYF
TRBV9 - CASSLPGPQETQYF
TRBV4-1 TRBD2 CASSQGGTGLDLRELFF
TRBV5-4 TRBD2 CASSLASLAGGVGQDEQYF
TRBV7-7 TRBD2 CASSSGGRETQYF
TRBV13 - CASCAGRTSTDTQYF
TRBV28 TRBD2 CASSFLAGLNIQYF
TRBV2 TRBD2 CASLGTSGITGELFF
TRBV11-3 TRBD1 CASSLNEGQGLVNTQYF
TRBV5-8 - CASSSRRQSETQYF
TRBV5-8 - CASRPRGLYGYTF
TRBV28 TRBD1 CASRSRGQAGELFF
TRBV18 - CASSPPGGSGKINEQFF
TRBV5-5 TRBD1 CATSRYRGVLGYTEAFF
TRBV28 - CASSSVVRGIVNEQFF
TRBV7-6 - CASSLTVNTEAFF
TRBV5-6 TRBD1 CASGDSNQETQYF
TRBV6-5 - CASSYNAGFGYTF
TRBV4-1 - CASSPQGNYGYTF
TRBV11-2 - CASSLGYRTEPPNYGYTF
TRBV28 - CASRPSTPYSNQPQHF
TRBV27 - CASSGTRGETQYF
TRBV6-4 TRBD2 CASSDSGVAGFNEQFF
TRBV29-1 TRBD1 CSAGTGANTEAFF